Listed below are T cell receptor beta chains from one sample, sequenced in a study of blood T cell repertoires in COVID-19. Libraries were prepared by immunoSEQ multiplex PCR; TCRdb keeps only in-frame clonotypes and omits some of them. The table lists 100,000 to 150,000 clones, roughly 80% of them singletons. The specimen was peripheral blood. The source of these receptors is a man aged 55 to 70 with acute or convalescent COVID-19. CDR3s include the opening cysteine and the closing phenylalanine or tryptophan. D genes are given only for firm matches. The listing skips clone size in some rows; elsewhere it reads once, few, many or a size class.

>-|-|TRBJ2-3|TRBV2
TGTGCCAGCGGGGAGCTGGTTCGCGGCACAGATACGCAGTATTTT
CASGELVRGTDTQYF
>-|-|TRBJ2-7|TRBV25-1
TGTGCCAGCAGTAAGACTGGGAGCTCCTACGAGCAGTACTTC
CASSKTGSSYEQYF
>-|TRBD2|TRBJ2-5|TRBV7-9
TGTGCCAGCAGCTTAGGGCTAGCGGGAGAGACCCAGTACTTC
CASSLGLAGETQYF
>-|-|TRBJ1-2|TRBV9
TGTGCCAGCAGCGTTGACATGGCCCGTGGCTACACCTTC
CASSVDMARGYTF
>-|-|TRBJ1-2|TRBV2
TGTGCCAGCAGTGAAGGGGCCTACTATGGCTACACCTTC
CASSEGAYYGYTF
>once|-|TRBJ1-2|TRBV7-9
TGTGCCAGCAGCCCGCAGCGGCCTACAGGGTCTAACTATGGCTACACCTTC
CASSPQRPTGSNYGYTF
>-|-|TRBJ1-2|TRBV10-1
TGCGCCAGCAGTGAGTCCCTGAGGGCGAGGCCCACCTTC
CASSESLRARPTF
>-|TRBD1|TRBJ2-5|TRBV9
TGTGCCAGCAGCCAATCTACAGGGGAAGAGACCCAGTACTTC
CASSQSTGEETQYF
>few|TRBD1|TRBJ1-4|TRBV5-6
TGTGCCAGCAGCTTTTCAGGGGACAGGTGGAATGAAAAACTGTTTTTT
CASSFSGDRWNEKLFF
>-|TRBD2|TRBJ2-7|TRBV6-5
TGTGCCAGCAGCCTGGGACTAATGTACTACGAGCAGTACTTC
CASSLGLMYYEQYF